The next 18 T cell receptor beta chains were all read from a single sample in a study of shared clonotypes between healthy human individuals. Profiled with immunoSEQ multiplex PCR; TCRdb holds only in-frame clones, not every one. The repertoire consists of roughly 110,000 clones, with around 66% occurring once and the leading ten covering around 25%. The source material was memory CD8+ T cells sorted from blood. Subset defined: CD45RO+ cells pooled with CCR7-negative TemRA cells. Receptor source: a woman aged 25-40 years in good health.

CDR3 nucleotide sequence: TGTGCCAGCAGTGAAGGCCGTACTAATGGCTACACCTTC. This codes for CASSEGRTNGYTF. V is TRBV25-1 and J is TRBJ1-2; D is uncertain. This CDR3 is 13 amino acids long. The germline V and J ends were trimmed by 2 bases and 6 bases, with 10 bases remaining between them. Germline values: CDR1 MGHDK, CDR2 SYGVNS.

The chain carries TRBV4-2 and TRBJ1-2; D is undetermined. This CDR3 region has 12 residues. Germline CDR1 is LGHNA and CDR2 is YNFKEQ. V shed 5 bases and J shed 6 bases, with 10 bases lying between them. CDR3 DNA: TGTGCCAGCAGCTTAGACGGCCATGGCTACACCTTC. The encoded protein is CASSLDGHGYTF.

There are a few counts of this clone. The V and J genes are TRBV4-1 and TRBJ2-1; the D is unclear. Trimming stripped 4 bases from V and 7 bases from J, with 23 bases between. In germline, CDR1 is MGHRA, CDR2 YSYEKL. The CDR3 covers 17 residues. This CDR3 is CASSRGGLVLLGNEQFF. Written as DNA, the CDR3 is TGCGCCAGCAGCCGCGGTGGCCTGGTGCTCCTGGGGAATGAGCAGTTCTTC.

The chain is built from TRBV2 and TRBJ2-5, with D perhaps TRBD1 (6 bases). CDR3 length: 13 residues. V gave up 4 bases and J gave up 3 bases, with 9 bases separating them. Germline CDR1 reads SNHLY; CDR2 reads FYNNEI. The CDR3 reads CASSGGQEETQYF. CDR3 coding DNA: TGTGCCAGCAGTGGGGGGCAGGAAGAGACCCAGTACTTC.

The rearrangement uses TRBV5-4 and TRBJ2-6, with a possible D match to TRBD2 (6 bases). The CDR3 has 15 amino acids. CDR1 and CDR2 from the germline V gene are SGHNT and YYREEE (reference sequence). Between the trimmed V and J ends, which lost 2 bases and 2 bases, there was a span of 8 bases. The CDR3 sequence is CASSFRGTGANVLTF. DNA of the CDR3: TGTGCCAGCAGCTTCCGGGGGACTGGGGCCAACGTCCTGACTTTC.

This clone was seen a single time. The V call is TRBV7-9, the J call TRBJ2-7; 13 nucleotides agree with TRBD2. The CDR3 has 17 amino acids. The germline V gene encodes CDR1 SEHNR and CDR2 FQNEAQ (reference sequence). After removal of 5 bases from V and 3 bases from J, the junction contained 10 bases not matched to a gene. CDR3 protein: CASSPGTSGTRDYEQYF. In DNA form, the CDR3 reads TGTGCCAGCAGCCCCGGGACTAGCGGGACCAGGGACTACGAGCAGTACTTC.

The chain joins TRBV29-1 to TRBJ2-2; D is possibly TRBD1 or TRBD2 (5 bases each). The CDR3 extends over 18 amino acids. Germline V CDR1 and CDR2: SQVTM, ANQGSEA. Trimming pared 6 bases from V and 0 bases from J, leaving 23 bases between. This chain's CDR3 is CSVQAGWESIPNTGELFF. For the CDR3, the DNA is TGCAGCGTCCAAGCAGGGTGGGAGTCAATCCCGAACACCGGGGAGCTGTTTTTT.

The chain is built from TRBV27 and TRBJ2-7; tentative D call: TRBD2 (5 bases). CDR1 and CDR2 (germline): MNHEY, SMNVEV (reference sequence). V was cut by 8 bases and J by 3 bases, with 14 bases left in between. The CDR3 spans 13 residues. CDR3 sequence (DNA): TGTGCCAGCGGGCGGTGGGGAGACTACGAGCAGTACTTC. Translation gives CASGRWGDYEQYF.

This rearrangement joins TRBV7-9 to TRBJ1-3; tentative D call: TRBD1 (5 bases). Per germline, CDR1 SEHNR and CDR2 FQNEAQ (reference sequence). The ends were cut back, 4 bases at V and 0 bases at J, with 19 bases in the middle. The CDR3 consists of 18 residues. CDR3 sequence reads: CASSSGTRQGRSGNTIYF. In nucleotides, the CDR3 is TGTGCCAGCAGCTCCGGTACGCGCCAGGGACGCTCTGGAAACACCATATATTTT.

This rearrangement joins TRBV6-5 to TRBJ2-7; D is unresolved. The CDR3 length is 15 residues. Per germline, CDR1 MNHEY and CDR2 SVGAGI. V lost 0 bases, J lost 5 bases, and 14 bases lay in between. Here the CDR3 reads CASSYSRLVSNEQYF. CDR3 nucleotide sequence: TGTGCCAGCAGTTACTCGCGTCTAGTGTCAAACGAGCAGTACTTC.

The chain recombines TRBV11-2 with TRBJ2-3; the D gene is possibly TRBD2 (6 bases). Trimming took off 5 bases at V and 4 bases at J, with 13 bases between the two ends. This CDR3 comprises 14 residues. Germline lookup yields CDR1 SGHAT and CDR2 FQNNGV. The CDR3 DNA is TGTGCCAGCAGCCAAGGCAGGGAGGCAGATACGCAGTATTTT. It is translated as CASSQGREADTQYF.

The chain employs TRBV28 and TRBJ2-5; D might be TRBD1 (7 bases). The closer fit of TRBJ2-7 to the DNA end suggests the J call may be wrong. Germline V gene lookup returns CDR1 MDHEN and CDR2 SYDVKM. The CDR3 runs to 14 residues. The DNA for the CDR3 is TGTGCCAGCAGTTTTTCTGGAGGGGGCAACGAGCAGTACTTC. Translated, it gives CASSFSGGGNEQYF.

This chain uses TRBV7-6 with TRBJ1-3; D unresolved. Per the germline V gene, CDR1 is SGHVS and CDR2 is FNYEAQ. The CDR3 has 14 amino acids. V gave up 5 bases and J gave up 4 bases, with 12 bases separating them. CDR3 region: CASSHRARGNTIYF. The CDR3 nucleotides read TGTGCCAGCAGCCACCGCGCGCGCGGAAACACCATATATTTT. The full variable domain, its missing parts supplied by reference TRBV7-6 and TRBJ1-3, is GAGVSQSPRYKVTKRGQDVALRCDPISGHVSLYWYRQALGQGPEFLTYFNYEAQQDKSGLPNDRFSAERPEGSISTLTIQRTEQRDSAMYRCASSHRARGNTIYFGEGSWLTVV.

This clone has only one observation. This rearrangement joins TRBV29-1 to TRBJ2-1, with 8 bases matching TRBD2. Germline CDR1 reads SQVTM; CDR2 reads ANQGSEA. V was clipped by 6 bases and J by 8 bases; unmatched bases: 12. This CDR3 contains 14 residues. For the CDR3, the DNA is TGCAGCGTAGGGGGACCGAGCGGGAGCGATGAGCAGTTCTTC. Its protein product is CSVGGPSGSDEQFF.

The chain links TRBV7-9 to TRBJ1-1, with 8 bases aligning to TRBD1. CDR1 and CDR2 from the germline V gene are SEHNR and FQNEAQ (reference sequence). The CDR3 runs 14 residues. Losses at the gene ends were 2 bases for V and 1 base for J; bases not matched to a gene: 0. In DNA form, the CDR3 reads TGTGCCAGCAGCTTAACAGGGGGGAACACTGAAGCTTTCTTT. Its protein is CASSLTGGNTEAFF.

The chain has TRBV13 and TRBJ2-3, with TRBD1 matching 11 bases. The CDR3 has 16 amino acids. CDR1 PRHDT and CDR2 FYEKMQ come from the germline V gene (reference sequence). The trim removed 5 bases at V and 4 bases at J, leaving 8 bases unmatched. In DNA, the CDR3 is TGTGCCAGCAGCCTAACGGACAGGGGGCCCCCAGATACGCAGTATTTT. Its protein product is CASSLTDRGPPDTQYF.

This chain uses TRBV7-2 with TRBJ2-1; 15 positions match TRBD2. The V segment lost 4 bases and the J segment 9 bases; nucleotides outside the gene matches: 7. The CDR3 is 16 amino acids. Per germline, CDR1 SGHTA and CDR2 FQGNSA. CDR3 bases: TGTGCCAGCAGCTCCCGGACTAGCGGGAGGGCCGCTGAGCAGTTCTTC. Translating gives CASSSRTSGRAAEQFF.

This clone was seen only a few times. This chain links TRBV18 with TRBJ1-2, with 9 bases identical to TRBD1. The CDR3 contains 13 residues. Germline V gene lookup returns CDR1 KGHSH and CDR2 LQKENI. V trimming: 8 bases; J trimming: 4 bases; junction bases outside the gene matches: 5. CDR3 in DNA: TGTGCCAGCATCGACAGGGGGTTCTATGGCTACACCTTC. As protein: CASIDRGFYGYTF. The whole variable domain, remainder taken from reference TRBV18 and TRBJ1-2, is NAGVMQNPRHLVRRRGQEARLRCSPMKGHSHVYWYRQLPEEGLKFMVYLQKENIIDESGMPKERFSAEFPKEGPSILRIQQVVRGDSAAYFCASIDRGFYGYTFGSGTRLTVV.